The entry that follows covers one T cell receptor beta chain sequence. Cohorts were based on clinical histories the participants reported. Before they entered the study, exposed participants had met a COVID-19 case within 2 weeks. The data derive from a study of blood T cell repertoires in COVID-19. Turning to the study itself: T cells, B-cell-depleted T cells, or PBMCs provided the cDNA or gDNA that served as material.

As handled by the study authors: By means of reference gene primer amplification, nucleated cell counts were estimated. The table came from immunoSEQ multiplex PCR; TCRdb's copy has only in-frame clones and leaves some out. That table gives V, J and clone size, and the DNA gave D and trimming. The sample lists 270,000 or so clones, 80% to 95% occurring once. This receptor was identified in a middle-aged man who had been exposed to COVID-19. Sequenced input: PBMCs or T cells enriched from blood (not recorded which).

The CDR3 DNA sequence: TGTGCCAGCAGCCGACAGGGTTACGAGCAGTACTTC. Its protein product is CASSRQGYEQYF. The rearrangement uses TRBV5-6 and TRBJ2-7; 7 bases agree with TRBD1. Germline loops: CDR1 SGHDT, CDR2 YYEEEE. The CDR3 covers 12 residues. After removal of 4 bases from V and 4 bases from J, the junction contained 2 bases not matched to a gene.